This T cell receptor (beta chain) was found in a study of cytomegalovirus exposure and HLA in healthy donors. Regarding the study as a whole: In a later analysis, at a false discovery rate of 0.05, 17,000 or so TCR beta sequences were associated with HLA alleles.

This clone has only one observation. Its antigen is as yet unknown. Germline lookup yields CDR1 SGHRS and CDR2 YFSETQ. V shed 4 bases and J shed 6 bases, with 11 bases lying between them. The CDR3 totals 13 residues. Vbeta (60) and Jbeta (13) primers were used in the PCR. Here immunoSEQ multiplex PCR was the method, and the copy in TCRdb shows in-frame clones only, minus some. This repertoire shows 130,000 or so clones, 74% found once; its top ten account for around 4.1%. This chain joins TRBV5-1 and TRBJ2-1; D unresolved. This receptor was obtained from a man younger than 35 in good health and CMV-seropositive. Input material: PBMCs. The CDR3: CASSPQPGNEQFF. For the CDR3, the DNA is TGCGCCAGCAGCCCTCAACCCGGCAATGAGCAGTTCTTC.